The TCR beta chain under discussion was sequenced for a study of early T cells in non-severe SARS-CoV-2 infection. This clonotype was seen at least ten times. The CDR3 loop spans 15 amino acids. Trimming took 5 bases from V and 0 from J, leaving 11 bases between them. Germline CDR1 MNHEY, CDR2 SVGAGI. Unique molecular identifiers tagged individual cDNA molecules. MiXCR, run by TCRdb on the 5' RACE reads, gives a single entry per CDR3 protein. Of about 61,000 distinct CDR3 sequences listed, 11% are singletons. This receptor was obtained from an adult who was a healthcare worker with PCR-confirmed SARS-CoV-2 infection or an uninfected control (not recorded which). Sequenced sample: whole blood. The chain joins TRBV6-5 to TRBJ1-5; tentative D call: TRBD1 (5 bases). Here the CDR3 reads CASSRQGYSNQPQHF. The DNA for the CDR3 is TGTGCCAGCAGTAGGCAGGGTTATAGCAATCAGCCCCAGCATTTT.